This entry concerns a single T cell receptor (beta chain). Seattle-derived patients entered the study during active infection and were followed longitudinally. The CDR3 is made up of 13 amino acids. Germline lookup yields CDR1 KGHDR and CDR2 SFDVKD. V was clipped by 4 bases and J by 8 bases, with 11 bases between them. These data originate in a study of blood T cell repertoires in COVID-19. About the research overall: PBMCs, B-cell-depleted T cells, or T cells were the source of the cDNA or gDNA that made up the material.

Per the authors' pipeline: Amplification of reference gene primers provided the estimated nucleated cell counts. Produced via immunoSEQ multiplex PCR; TCRdb's table is partial and in-frame only. V, J and clone size are taken as reported in that table, and D and trimming were inferred from the DNA itself. The sample yields 270,000 or so clones, roughly 90% seen once. Sequencing input: peripheral blood. The sequence came from a woman younger than 45 with COVID-19, enrolled during active disease. The chain carries TRBV24-1 and TRBJ1-5; D remains ambiguous. CDR3 sequence (DNA): TGTGCCACCAGTGACCCTTCCGGAGAGCCCCAGCATTTT. This encodes CATSDPSGEPQHF.